Below, 22 T cell receptor beta chains from the same sample are listed, as sequenced in a study of T cells in Graves' hyperthyroidism and ophthalmopathy. TCR beta CDR3 region amplification was performed from RNA transcripts. An initial round of RT-PCR targeting the TCR CDR3 relied on the HTBI primer set. MiXCR was run by TCRdb on the multiplex PCR reads, yielding one entry per CDR3 protein. This sample has a few hundred thousand distinct CDR3 sequences, with roughly a sixth found just once. The sequencing sample was made of blood. The receptors stem from a woman in her thirties with Graves' ophthalmopathy.

Many counts were recorded for this clonotype. The V call is TRBV5-1, the J call TRBJ2-5; the D gene is possibly TRBD1 (5 bases). This CDR3 region has 14 residues. Between the trimmed V and J ends, which lost 2 bases and 2 bases, there was a span of 10 bases. Germline V gives CDR1 SGHRS, CDR2 YFSETQ. The CDR3 region has the DNA TGCGCCAGCAGCTTTAAGGACAAACAAGAGACCCAGTACTTC. This codes for CASSFKDKQETQYF.

There are many counts of this clonotype. The chain carries TRBV3-1 and TRBJ2-3; 7 positions match TRBD2. V lost 4 bases and J lost 4; bases outside the gene matches: 5. Germline values: CDR1 LGHDT, CDR2 YNNKEL (reference sequence). The CDR3 is 14 residues long. The CDR3 sequence is CASSLTSAADTQYF. In nucleotides, the CDR3 is TGTGCCAGCAGCCTTACTAGCGCGGCAGATACGCAGTATTTT.

The V and J genes are TRBV20-1 and TRBJ2-7, with D perhaps assigned TRBD1 or TRBD2 (5 bases each). The CDR3 is 13 residues long. Trimming left V 6 bases short and J 4 bases short, with 16 bases between. Per germline, CDR1 DFQATT and CDR2 SNEGSKA (reference sequence). CDR3: CSATIVEGYEQYF. The CDR3 DNA sequence: TGCAGTGCCACTATAGTTGAGGGGTACGAGCAGTACTTC.

The rearrangement links TRBV29-1 to TRBJ2-1; perhaps TRBD2 as D (5 bases). Germline loops: CDR1 SQVTM, CDR2 ANQGSEA. Trimming took 2 bases from V and 9 from J, leaving 14 bases between them. The CDR3 length is 13 residues. The CDR3 loop reads CSVEKGDAGEQFF. The CDR3 region has the DNA TGCAGCGTTGAAAAAGGCGACGCGGGTGAGCAGTTCTTC.

The chain joins TRBV6-1 to TRBJ1-5, with 8 bases that match TRBD1. The CDR3 length is 15 residues. With 7 bases clipped from V and 3 bases from J, the junction kept 8 bases outside the gene matches. CDR1 is MNHNS, CDR2 SASEGT, per germline. CDR3 residues: CASNPSTGVNQPQHF. For the CDR3, the DNA is TGTGCCAGCAACCCATCGACAGGGGTCAATCAGCCCCAGCATTTT.

V gene TRBV2 combines with J gene TRBJ2-2; possible D gene TRBD2, 5 bases. V was cut by 4 bases and J by 8 bases, with 8 bases left in between. This CDR3 region has 12 residues. Germline CDR1 and CDR2: SNHLY and FYNNEI. The CDR3 region has the DNA TGTGCCAGCAGTGGGGAGTCTGGGGAGCTGTTTTTT. Translation: CASSGESGELFF.

This clonotype was seen a handful of times. The rearrangement links TRBV7-9 to TRBJ1-2; D not certain. Germline V CDR1 and CDR2: SEHNR, FQNEAQ (reference sequence). This CDR3 region has 14 residues. V dropped 4 bases and J dropped 3 bases, with 12 bases sitting between them. The CDR3 protein is CASSYLGLDYGYTF. CDR3 bases: TGTGCCAGCAGCTACCTTGGTCTTGACTATGGCTACACCTTC.

The V gene is TRBV10-1, the J gene TRBJ2-5; no definite D call. V was trimmed by 0 bases and J by 1 base, leaving 6 bases between them. The CDR3 runs to 14 residues. Germline V gene sequence: CDR1 WNHNN, CDR2 SYGVQD (reference sequence). CDR3: CASSESASQETQYF. In DNA, the CDR3 is TGCGCCAGCAGTGAGTCGGCAAGCCAAGAGACCCAGTACTTC.

Ten or more counts support this clonotype. The chain has TRBV12-3 or TRBV12-4 and TRBJ2-3; 7 bases fit TRBD1. After removal of 3 bases from V and 2 bases from J, the junction contained 11 bases not matched to a gene. The CDR3 spans 17 residues. CDR3 coding DNA: TGTGCCAGCAGTTTCTGGACAGGCCCTCACCTCACAGATACGCAGTATTTT. Its translation is CASSFWTGPHLTDTQYF.

This clonotype was recorded at least ten times. V gene TRBV29-1 combines with J gene TRBJ2-1; 11 bases align to TRBD2. Per the germline V gene, CDR1 is SQVTM and CDR2 is ANQGSEA. Unmatched junction bases numbered 14, after V lost 6 bases and J lost 4 bases. The CDR3 has 17 amino acids. The DNA for the CDR3 is TGCAGCGTAGACGGACTAGCGGGCACCCTCTTTTACAATGAGCAGTTCTTC. It translates to CSVDGLAGTLFYNEQFF.

This clonotype was counted many times. The chain links TRBV2 to TRBJ2-7; no reliable D call. Germline V gene sequence: CDR1 SNHLY, CDR2 FYNNEI. The CDR3 is 15 amino acids. Trimming removed 3 bases at V and 0 bases at J, with 12 bases between. CDR3: CASSERLLSSYEQYF. In DNA form, the CDR3 reads TGTGCCAGCAGTGAGCGGCTCCTAAGCTCCTACGAGCAGTACTTC.

This clonotype has at least ten counts. CDR3 residues: CASRRTLRVKGAYNEQFF. The CDR3, as DNA: TGTGCCAGCAGACGGACTCTACGGGTTAAGGGGGCATACAATGAGCAGTTCTTC. The chain employs TRBV12-3 or TRBV12-4 and TRBJ2-1, with 7 bases lining up with TRBD1. V trimming: 6 bases; J trimming: 4 bases; junction bases outside the gene matches: 18. This CDR3 has 18 residues.

In its sample, this clonotype was seen once. V gene TRBV12-3 or TRBV12-4 combines with J gene TRBJ2-1; possibly TRBD2 for D (7 bases). CDR3 size: 14 residues. Trimming shortened V by 6 bases and J by 8 bases, and 17 bases separated the two germline ends. This CDR3 is CASRGGPDYDEQFF. CDR3 sequence (DNA): TGTGCCAGCAGGGGGGGGCCAGATTACGATGAGCAGTTCTTC.

The V and J genes are TRBV5-6 and TRBJ2-1; TRBD2 aligns across 8 bases. The CDR3 loop spans 17 amino acids. V gave up 0 bases and J gave up 4 bases; unmatched junction bases: 9. From germline, CDR1 is SGHDT and CDR2 YYEEEE. CDR3 protein: CASSLDYSGARYNEQFF. Written as DNA, the CDR3 is TGTGCCAGCAGCTTGGATTATAGCGGGGCCCGATACAATGAGCAGTTCTTC.

This sequence joins TRBV7-2 and TRBJ1-1; 7 positions agree with TRBD1. Germline assignment: CDR1 SGHTA and CDR2 FQGNSA. Trimming at V came to 5 bases and at J to 5 bases, leaving 11 bases not matched to a gene. The CDR3 has 15 amino acids. CDR3 loop: CASSPHRQGGTEAFF. The CDR3 DNA sequence: TGTGCCAGCAGCCCCCACCGACAGGGAGGTACTGAAGCTTTCTTT.

Only a few counts were recorded for this clonotype. The chain joins TRBV20-1 to TRBJ1-2, with D perhaps TRBD1 (6 bases). Trimming removed 8 bases from V and 7 bases from J, with 20 bases in between. This CDR3 is 13 amino acids long. The V gene's germline CDR1 is DFQATT and CDR2 SNEGSKA (reference sequence). The CDR3 is CSPVEGDGGGYTF. The CDR3 DNA reads TGCAGTCCCGTCGAGGGGGACGGTGGTGGCTACACCTTC.

This clonotype was found many times. This chain joins TRBV20-1 and TRBJ2-7, with D tentatively TRBD1 or TRBD2 (6 bases each). Germline CDR1 reads DFQATT; CDR2 reads SNEGSKA (reference sequence). The V end was cut by 6 bases, the J end by 4 bases, with 19 bases between. The CDR3 runs to 14 residues. The CDR3 DNA follows: TGCAGTGCGCCGGGGGCAGGGCGGGGATACGAGCAGTACTTC. Translation: CSAPGAGRGYEQYF.

This clonotype has at least ten counts. This chain uses TRBV28 with TRBJ2-7; D is perhaps TRBD1 (6 bases). The CDR3 runs 13 residues. V gave up 6 bases and J gave up 7 bases, with 16 bases separating them. Germline V lookup: CDR1 MDHEN, CDR2 SYDVKM. The DNA for the CDR3 is TGTGCCAGCAGCCCCGGGACAAGGGCGGAGCAGTACTTC. It is translated as CASSPGTRAEQYF.

Comment on this clonotype: Sequence at one end of the junction differs from germline and may be a read error. The V and J genes are TRBV15 and TRBJ2-7; 9 bases are a match to TRBD2. Germline values: CDR1 LNHNV, CDR2 YYDKDF (reference sequence). The CDR3 runs 16 residues. The CDR3 reads CATGREIAGASYEQYF. In nucleotides, the CDR3 is TGTGCCACCGGCAGAGAGATAGCGGGAGCATCCTACGAGCAGTACTTC.

This clonotype was seen at least ten times. The chain uses TRBV30 and TRBJ1-2; TRBD1 is a possible D gene (6 bases). V was pared by 3 bases and J by 7 bases, with 12 bases between. The germline V gene has CDR1 GTSNPN and CDR2 SVGIG (reference sequence). The CDR3 covers 12 residues. CDR3 nucleotides: TGTGCCTGGAGGGCAGGGGCGATTGGCTACACCTTC. Protein: CAWRAGAIGYTF.

This clonotype was counted many times. This chain joins TRBV12-3 or TRBV12-4 and TRBJ1-1; 7 positions match TRBD1. This CDR3 has 14 amino acids. Germline trimming cut 5 bases from V and 6 bases from J; bases unmatched to any gene: 9. CDR3 in DNA: TGTGCCAGCAGTCTCAGGACAGGCTTTCCTGAAGCTTTCTTT. This encodes CASSLRTGFPEAFF.

As regards this clonotype: A much larger clone sits a single nucleotide away, making a read error possible. This CDR3 is missing its conserved last phenylalanine or tryptophan, likely due to a read error. This chain uses TRBV4-2 with TRBJ2-5; TRBD2 aligns across 9 bases. Trimming took 4 bases from V and 5 from J; bases not matched to a gene: 11. Germline assignment: CDR1 LGHNA and CDR2 YNFKEQ. The CDR3 runs to 16 residues. CDR3 protein: CASSPLAGYERETQYL. Here the CDR3 DNA reads TGTGCCAGCAGCCCCCTAGCGGGATACGAGAGGGAGACCCAGTACCTC.